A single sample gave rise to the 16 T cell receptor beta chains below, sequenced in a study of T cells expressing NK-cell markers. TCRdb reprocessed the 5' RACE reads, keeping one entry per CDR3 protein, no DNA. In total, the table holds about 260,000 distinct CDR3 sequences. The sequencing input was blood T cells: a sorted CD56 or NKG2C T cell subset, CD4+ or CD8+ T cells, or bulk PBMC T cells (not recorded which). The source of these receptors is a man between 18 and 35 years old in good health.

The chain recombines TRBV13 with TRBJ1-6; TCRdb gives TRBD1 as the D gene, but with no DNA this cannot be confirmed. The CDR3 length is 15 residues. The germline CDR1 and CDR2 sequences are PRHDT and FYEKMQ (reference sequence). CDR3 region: CASSSRGGVNSPLHF.

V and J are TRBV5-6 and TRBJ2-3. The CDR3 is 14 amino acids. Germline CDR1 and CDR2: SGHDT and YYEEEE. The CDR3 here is CASSRLWVADTQYF.

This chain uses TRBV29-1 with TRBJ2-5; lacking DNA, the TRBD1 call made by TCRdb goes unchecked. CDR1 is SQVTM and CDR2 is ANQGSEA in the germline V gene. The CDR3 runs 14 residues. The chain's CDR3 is CSVEKHRGRETQYF.

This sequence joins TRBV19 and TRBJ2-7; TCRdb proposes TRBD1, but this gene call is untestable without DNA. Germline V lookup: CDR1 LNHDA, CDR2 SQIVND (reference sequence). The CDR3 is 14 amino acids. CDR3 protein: CASSLTGGTYEQYF.

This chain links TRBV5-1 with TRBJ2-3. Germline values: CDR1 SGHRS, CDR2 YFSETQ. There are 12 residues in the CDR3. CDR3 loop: CASSLALDTQYF.

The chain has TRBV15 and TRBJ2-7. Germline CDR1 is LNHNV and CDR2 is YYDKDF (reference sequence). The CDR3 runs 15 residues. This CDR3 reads CATSVRSGYAYEQYF.

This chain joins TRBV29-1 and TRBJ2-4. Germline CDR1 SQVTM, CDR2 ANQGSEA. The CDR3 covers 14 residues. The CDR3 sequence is CSVSNPEAKNIQYF.

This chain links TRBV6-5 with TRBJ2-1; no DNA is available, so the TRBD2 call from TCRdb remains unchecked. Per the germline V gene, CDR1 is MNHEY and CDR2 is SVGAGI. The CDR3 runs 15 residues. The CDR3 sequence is CASSSGTSPYNEQFF.

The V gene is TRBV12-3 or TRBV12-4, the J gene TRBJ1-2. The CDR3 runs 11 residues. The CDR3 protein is CASSRRDGYTF.

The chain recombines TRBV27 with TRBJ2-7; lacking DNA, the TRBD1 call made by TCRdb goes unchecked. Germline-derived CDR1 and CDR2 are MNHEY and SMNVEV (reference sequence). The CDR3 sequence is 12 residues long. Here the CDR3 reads CASSFRGGQEYF.

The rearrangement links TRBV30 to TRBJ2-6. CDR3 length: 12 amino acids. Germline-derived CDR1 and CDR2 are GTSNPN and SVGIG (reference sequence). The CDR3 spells CAKTSGANVLTF.

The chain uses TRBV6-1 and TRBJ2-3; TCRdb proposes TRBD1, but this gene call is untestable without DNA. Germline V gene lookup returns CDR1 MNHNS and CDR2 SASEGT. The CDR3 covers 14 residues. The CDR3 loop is CASSRDGRTDTQYF.

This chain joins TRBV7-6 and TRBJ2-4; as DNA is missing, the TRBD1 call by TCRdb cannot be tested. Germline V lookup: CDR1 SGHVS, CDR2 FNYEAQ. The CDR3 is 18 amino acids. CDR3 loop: CASSSNSTGPNTRGIQYF. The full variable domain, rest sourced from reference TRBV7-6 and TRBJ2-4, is GAGVSQSPRYKVTKRGQDVALRCDPISGHVSLYWYRQALGQGPEFLTYFNYEAQQDKSGLPNDRFSAERPEGSISTLTIQRTEQRDSAMYRCASSSNSTGPNTRGIQYFGAGTRLSVL.

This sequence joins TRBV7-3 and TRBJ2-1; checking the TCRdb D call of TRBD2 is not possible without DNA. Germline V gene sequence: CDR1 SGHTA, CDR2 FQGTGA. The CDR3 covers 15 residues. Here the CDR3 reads CASSRGGGPLGEQFF.

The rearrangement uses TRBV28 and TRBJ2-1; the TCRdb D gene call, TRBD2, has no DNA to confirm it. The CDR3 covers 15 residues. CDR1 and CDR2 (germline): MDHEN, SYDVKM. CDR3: CASSLPGLADSKQFF.

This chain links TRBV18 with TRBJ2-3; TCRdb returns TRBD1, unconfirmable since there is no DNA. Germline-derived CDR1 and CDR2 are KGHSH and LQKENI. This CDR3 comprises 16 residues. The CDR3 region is CASSPLGQGLADTQYF.